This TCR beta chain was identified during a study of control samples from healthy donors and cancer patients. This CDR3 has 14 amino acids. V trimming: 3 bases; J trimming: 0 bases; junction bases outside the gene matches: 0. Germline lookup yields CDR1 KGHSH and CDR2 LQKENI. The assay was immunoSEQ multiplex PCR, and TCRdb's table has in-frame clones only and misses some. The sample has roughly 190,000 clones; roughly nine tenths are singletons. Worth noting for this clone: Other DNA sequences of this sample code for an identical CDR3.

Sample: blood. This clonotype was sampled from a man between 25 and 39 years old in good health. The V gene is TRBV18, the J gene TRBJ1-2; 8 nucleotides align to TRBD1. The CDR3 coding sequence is TGTGCCAGCTCACCGGACAGGGCTAACTATGGCTACACCTTC. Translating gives CASSPDRANYGYTF.